These 10 T cell receptor beta chains originate from one sample sequenced in a study of T-cell reconstitution after alpha-beta-depleted transplantation in children. As it was prepared, the TCRbeta library received unique molecular identifiers. MiXCR, run by TCRdb on the PCR reads, gives a single entry per CDR3 protein. Found here are some 390,000 distinct CDR3 sequences, around 20% of them singletons; the top ten hold 3% to 4%. The source material was PBMCs from the stem cell graft donor, sampled from the stem cell graft. The source is a human donor who donated a stem cell graft to a child with acute myeloid leukemia.

This clonotype was detected only a few times. The chain uses TRBV21-1 and TRBJ2-7; the D call TRBD2 from the table was never checked on the DNA. TRBV21-1 is flagged as a pseudogene. CDR3 size: 16 residues. The CDR3 DNA reads as TGTGCCAGCAGCAAAGACGGGCGGGAGAGCATGCACGAGCAGTACTTC. Protein: CASSKDGRESMHEQYF.

The chain employs TRBV7-9 and TRBJ2-2; D gene uncertain. The CDR3 has 13 amino acids. The V gene's germline CDR1 is SEHNR and CDR2 FQNEAQ (reference sequence). The V gene lost 10 bases and the J gene lost 5 bases, with 14 bases spanning the gap. In DNA, the CDR3 is TGTGCCACCCCCCCTCTAGAGACCGGGGAGCTGTTTTTT. This codes for CATPPLETGELFF.

This clonotype turned up a few times. The rearrangement joins TRBV5-1 to TRBJ2-1, with 7 bases matching TRBD2. Germline V gene sequence: CDR1 SGHRS, CDR2 YFSETQ. CDR3 length: 14 amino acids. V lost 3 bases, J lost 6 bases, and 6 bases stayed unmatched. CDR3 amino acids: CASSSYPGGNEQFF. As DNA, the CDR3 is TGCGCCAGCAGCTCGTACCCGGGAGGCAATGAGCAGTTCTTC. Based on the CDR3 plus reference TRBV5-1 and TRBJ2-1, the full variable domain is KAGVTQTPRYLIKTRGQQVTLSCSPISGHRSVSWYQQTPGQGLQFLFEYFSETQRNKGNFPGRFSGRQFSNSRSEMNVSTLELGDSALYLCASSSYPGGNEQFFGPGTRLTVL.

The chain has TRBV4-1 and TRBJ2-7; D uncertain. This CDR3 contains 13 residues. V lost 4 bases and J lost 5, with 12 bases in between. Germline V gene data show CDR1 as MGHRA and CDR2 as YSYEKL. The CDR3 protein is CASSLRPGNEQYF. In DNA, the CDR3 is TGCGCCAGCAGCCTCAGACCGGGTAACGAGCAGTACTTC.

This clonotype was picked up a small number of times. The chain is built from TRBV29-1 and TRBJ2-2; maybe TRBD1 (5 bases). Trimming cost V 6 bases and J 2 bases, with 13 bases left between them. CDR3 size: 14 residues. CDR1 is SQVTM, CDR2 ANQGSEA, per germline. The CDR3 region is CSVAATVNTGELFF. CDR3 bases: TGCAGCGTCGCTGCGACAGTTAACACCGGGGAGCTGTTTTTT.

This clonotype was recorded many times. The chain has TRBV7-2 and TRBJ2-1, with TRBD2 matching over 14 bases. CDR3 length: 15 amino acids. From germline, CDR1 is SGHTA and CDR2 FQGNSA. The V segment lost 5 bases and the J segment 7 bases; nucleotides outside the gene matches: 4. The CDR3 nucleotides read TGTGCCAGCAGCGCGACTAGCGGGAGGGCTAATGAGCAGTTCTTC. Residues: CASSATSGRANEQFF.

This sequence joins TRBV12-3 or TRBV12-4 and TRBJ2-3, with 7 bases fitting TRBD2. The CDR3 has 13 amino acids. After removal of 8 bases from V and 6 bases from J, the junction contained 8 bases not matched to a gene. The CDR3 coding sequence is TGTGCCAGCGGGGTCGGGGGGTGGGATACGCAGTATTTT. Translating gives CASGVGGWDTQYF.

This clonotype was detected only a few times. The chain combines TRBV20-1 with TRBJ2-3; 10 nucleotides match TRBD2. Germline V lookup: CDR1 DFQATT, CDR2 SNEGSKA (reference sequence). The CDR3 contains 13 residues. V lost 4 bases and J lost 6; bases outside the gene matches: 4. In DNA, the CDR3 is TGCAGTGCTATCGGGACTAGCGTCGATACGCAGTATTTT. It translates to CSAIGTSVDTQYF.

This clonotype was seen a handful of times. The chain has TRBV7-9 and TRBJ2-1, with 10 nucleotides matching TRBD2. V lost 8 bases and J lost 8; bases outside the gene matches: 12. This CDR3 has 15 residues. Germline assignment: CDR1 SEHNR and CDR2 FQNEAQ (reference sequence). The CDR3 DNA follows: TGTGCCAGCGTGAAGTCGATAGCGGGAGGCGATGAGCAGTTCTTC. Residues: CASVKSIAGGDEQFF.

The chain uses TRBV29-1 and TRBJ2-5; 8 bases are shared with TRBD2. J lost 5 bases, V lost 3 bases, and 5 bases had no gene match. The CDR3 covers 13 residues. The germline gives CDR1 SQVTM, CDR2 ANQGSEA. CDR3 DNA sequence: TGCAGCGTTGACGGGGGGGCTGATGAGACCCAGTACTTC. Protein sequence: CSVDGGADETQYF.